This T cell receptor (beta chain) came from a study of blood T cell repertoires in COVID-19. The CDR3 length is 15 residues. Germline V lookup: CDR1 LGHDT, CDR2 YNNKEL (reference sequence). V gave up 4 bases and J gave up 0 bases, with 10 bases separating them. Some clones are missing from TCRdb's copy, which holds only in-frame ones; the method was immunoSEQ multiplex PCR. The sample lists around 300,000 clones, over 70% occurring once. This sequence was found in a man in his thirties or forties who had recovered from COVID-19. The sample was PBMCs or T cells enriched from blood (not recorded which). The chain links TRBV3-1 (or the pseudogene TRBV3-2) to TRBJ1-3; no firm D call. CDR3: CASSRTESSGNTIYF. The CDR3 nucleotides are TGTGCCAGCAGCCGTACAGAGAGCTCTGGAAACACCATATATTTT.